The entry that follows covers one TCR beta chain sequence. The library targeted TCRbeta and was prepared with unique molecular identifiers. MiXCR was run by TCRdb on the PCR reads, yielding one entry per CDR3 protein. The repertoire includes a few hundred thousand distinct CDR3 sequences, about 9.5% of them detected once, and around 6% sits in the top ten. The sample originates from a study of T-cell reconstitution after alpha-beta-depleted transplantation in children. Per germline, CDR1 SNHLY and CDR2 FYNNEI. This CDR3 spans 13 amino acids. The receptor was isolated from a human donor who donated a stem cell graft to a child with acute lymphoblastic leukemia. The source material was PBMCs from the stem cell graft donor, sampled from the stem cell graft. J is TRBJ1-1 and V is TRBV2; the D gene is possibly TRBD1 (6 bases). The CDR3 DNA is TGTGCTGTTAGAGGGCAGGGGAGGACTGAAGCTTTCTTT. It translates to CAVRGQGRTEAFF.